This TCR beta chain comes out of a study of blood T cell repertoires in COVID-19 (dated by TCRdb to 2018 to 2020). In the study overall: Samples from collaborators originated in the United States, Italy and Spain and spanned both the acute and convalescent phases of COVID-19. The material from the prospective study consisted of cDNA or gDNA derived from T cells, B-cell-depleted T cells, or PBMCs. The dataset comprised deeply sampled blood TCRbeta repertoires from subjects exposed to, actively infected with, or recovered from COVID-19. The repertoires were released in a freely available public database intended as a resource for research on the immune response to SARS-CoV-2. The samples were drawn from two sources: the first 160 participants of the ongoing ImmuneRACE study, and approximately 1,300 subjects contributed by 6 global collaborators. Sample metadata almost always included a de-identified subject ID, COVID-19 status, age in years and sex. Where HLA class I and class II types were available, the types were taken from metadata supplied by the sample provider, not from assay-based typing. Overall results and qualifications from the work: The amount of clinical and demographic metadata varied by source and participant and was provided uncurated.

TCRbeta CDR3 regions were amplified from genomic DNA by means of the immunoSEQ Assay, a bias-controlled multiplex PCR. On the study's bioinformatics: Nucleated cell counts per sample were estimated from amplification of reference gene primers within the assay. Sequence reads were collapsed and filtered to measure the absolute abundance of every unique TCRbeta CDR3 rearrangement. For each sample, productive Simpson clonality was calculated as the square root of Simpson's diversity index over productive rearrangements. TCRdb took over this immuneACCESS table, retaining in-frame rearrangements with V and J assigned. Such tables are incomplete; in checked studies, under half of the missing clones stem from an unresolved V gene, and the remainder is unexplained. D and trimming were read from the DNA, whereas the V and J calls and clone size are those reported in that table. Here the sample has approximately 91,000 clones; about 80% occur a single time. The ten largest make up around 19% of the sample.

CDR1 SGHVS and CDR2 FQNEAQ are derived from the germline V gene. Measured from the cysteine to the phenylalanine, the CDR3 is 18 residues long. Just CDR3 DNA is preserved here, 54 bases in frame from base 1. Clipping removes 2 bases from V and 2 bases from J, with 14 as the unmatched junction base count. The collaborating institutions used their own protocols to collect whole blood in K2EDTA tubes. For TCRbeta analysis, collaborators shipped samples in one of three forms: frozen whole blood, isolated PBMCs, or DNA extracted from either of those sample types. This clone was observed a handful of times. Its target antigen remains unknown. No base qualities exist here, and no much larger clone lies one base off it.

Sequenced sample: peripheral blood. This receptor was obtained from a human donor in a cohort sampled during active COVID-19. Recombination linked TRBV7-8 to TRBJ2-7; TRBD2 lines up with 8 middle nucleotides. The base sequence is TGTGCCAGCAGCTTATCGGGGGGGTCCGGGACCTGGACCTACGAGCAGTACTTC. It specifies CASSLSGGSGTWTYEQYF.